This T cell receptor (beta chain) appears in the sequencing data of a study of blood T cell repertoires in COVID-19. V shed 3 bases, J shed 4 bases, and the junction held 2 bases outside the gene matches. Germline CDR1 and CDR2: SGHVS and FQNEAQ. The CDR3 sequence is 16 residues long. Original analysis: Scientists estimated how many nucleated cells there were by amplifying reference gene primers. Assay used: immunoSEQ multiplex PCR; TCRdb lists only in-frame clones, some missing. V, J and clone size derive from that table, while D and trimming were established from the DNA sequence. The table lists over 400,000 clones, around 85% of them singletons.

The sequence derives from a human donor in a cohort sampled during active COVID-19. This sequence joins TRBV7-8 and TRBJ2-1; 14 bases are shared with TRBD2. The sequenced material came from peripheral blood. In DNA form, the CDR3 reads TGTGCCAGCAGCTTGGGACTAGCGGGGGAATACAATGAGCAGTTCTTC. It encodes CASSLGLAGEYNEQFF.